The present T cell receptor (beta chain) was sequenced within a study of cytomegalovirus exposure and HLA in healthy donors. Findings and limits, study-wide: Researchers reported that three CMV-associated chains were confirmed in vitro as CMV antigen-specific. Many donors shared some public TCRs, even though most TCR sequences were rare. The tendency of first-cohort TCR clusters to co-occur in the 90 to 150 validation repertoires was the finding of a later analysis.

V lost 0 bases to trimming and J lost 2 bases; unmatched junction nucleotides: 6. Germline CDR1 LGHNA, CDR2 YNFKEQ. The CDR3 loop spans 17 amino acids. A few counts support this clone. Its antigen is not identified. TCRdb's table, derived via immunoSEQ multiplex PCR, lists solely in-frame clones and lacks some. Of over 65,000 clones detected, less than 95% appear once; the ten largest clones hold 1.5% to 2%. The sequence was collected from a young woman in good health and CMV-seropositive. The chain carries TRBV4-2 and TRBJ2-1; 8 bases are shared with TRBD2. The sequencing sample was made of PBMCs. The DNA for the CDR3 is TGTGCCAGCAGCCAAGACGGGCAAGCGGGGGCCTACAATGAGCAGTTCTTC. Protein product: CASSQDGQAGAYNEQFF.